This T cell receptor beta chain stems from a study of OX40 agonist ivuxolimab in advanced cancers. Study context: Six ivuxolimab dose levels, 0.01 to 10 mg/kg, were given intravenously every 2 weeks. Males comprised around 80% of the group, whose mean age was about 60 years (range roughly 20 to 85).

The CDR3 is 14 amino acids. The V and J ends lost 2 bases and 4 bases respectively, with 9 bases between them. Germline V lookup: CDR1 SGHTA, CDR2 FQGTGA. Study-wide results and limits: Expanded clones tended on average to be more numerous among CD8+ T cells than CD4+.

At baseline, cycle 4 day 1, and cycle 7 day 1, blood was sampled. This clone has just one count. Its antigen is not known. Assay: immunoSEQ multiplex PCR; the TCRdb copy retains only in-frame clones and omits some. Of 60,000 or so clones in the sample, 94% were seen once. This receptor was taken from an adult with an advanced solid tumor such as melanoma, head and neck, liver or kidney cancer. The input for sequencing was CD4+ or CD8+ T cells sorted from blood, taken in a trial of the OX40 agonist ivuxolimab. This chain uses TRBV7-3 with TRBJ2-1; D is undetermined. The CDR3 DNA follows: TGTGCCAGCAGCTTAGGCGGCCCGTACAATGAGCAGTTCTTC. Translated: CASSLGGPYNEQFF.